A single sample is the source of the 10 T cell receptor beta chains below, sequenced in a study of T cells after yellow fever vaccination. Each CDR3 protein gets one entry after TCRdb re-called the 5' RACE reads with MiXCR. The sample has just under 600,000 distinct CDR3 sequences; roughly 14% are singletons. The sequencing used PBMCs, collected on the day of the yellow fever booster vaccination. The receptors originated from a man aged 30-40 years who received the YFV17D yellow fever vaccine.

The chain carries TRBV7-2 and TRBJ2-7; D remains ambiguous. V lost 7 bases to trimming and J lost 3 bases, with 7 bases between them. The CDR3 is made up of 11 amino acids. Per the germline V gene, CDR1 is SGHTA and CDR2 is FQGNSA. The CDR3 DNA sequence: TGTGCCAGCACCGTCTACTACGAGCAGTACTTC. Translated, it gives CASTVYYEQYF.

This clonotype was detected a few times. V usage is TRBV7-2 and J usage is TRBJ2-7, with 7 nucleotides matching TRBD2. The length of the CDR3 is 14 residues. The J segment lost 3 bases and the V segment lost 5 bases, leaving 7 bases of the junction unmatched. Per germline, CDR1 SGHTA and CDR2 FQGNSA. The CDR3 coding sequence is TGTGCCAGCAGCCAGGTAGCGGGTAACTACGAGCAGTACTTC. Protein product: CASSQVAGNYEQYF.

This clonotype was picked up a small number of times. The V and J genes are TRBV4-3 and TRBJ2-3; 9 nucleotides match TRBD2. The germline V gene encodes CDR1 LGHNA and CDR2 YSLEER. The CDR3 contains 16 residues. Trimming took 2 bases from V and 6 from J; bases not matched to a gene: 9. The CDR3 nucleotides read TGCGCCAGCAGCCAATTTGTCGGGACTAGCCCCGATACGCAGTATTTT. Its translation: CASSQFVGTSPDTQYF.

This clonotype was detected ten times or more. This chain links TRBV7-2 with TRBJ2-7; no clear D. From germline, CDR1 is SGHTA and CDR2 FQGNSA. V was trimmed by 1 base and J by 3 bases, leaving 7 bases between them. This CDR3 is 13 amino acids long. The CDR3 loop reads CASSLGPFYEQYF. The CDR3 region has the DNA TGTGCCAGCAGCTTAGGCCCGTTCTACGAGCAGTACTTC.

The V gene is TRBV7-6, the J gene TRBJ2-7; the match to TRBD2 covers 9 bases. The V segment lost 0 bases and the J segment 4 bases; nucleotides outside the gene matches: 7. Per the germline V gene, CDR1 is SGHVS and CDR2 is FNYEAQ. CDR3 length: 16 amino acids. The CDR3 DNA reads TGTGCCAGCAGCTTAGCGTGGGGCGGGAGGGCGTACGAGCAGTACTTC. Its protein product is CASSLAWGGRAYEQYF.

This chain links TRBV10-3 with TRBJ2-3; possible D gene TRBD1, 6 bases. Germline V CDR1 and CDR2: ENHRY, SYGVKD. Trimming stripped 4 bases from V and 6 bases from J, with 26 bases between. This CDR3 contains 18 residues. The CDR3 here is CAISGSLVDSLWSDTQYF. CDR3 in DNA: TGTGCCATCAGTGGAAGCCTAGTGGACAGTCTGTGGTCGGATACGCAGTATTTT.

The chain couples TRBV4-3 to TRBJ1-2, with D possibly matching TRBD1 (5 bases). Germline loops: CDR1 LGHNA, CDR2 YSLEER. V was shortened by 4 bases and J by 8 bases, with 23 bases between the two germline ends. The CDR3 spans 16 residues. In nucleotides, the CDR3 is TGCGCCAGCAGCCTTTTACTCAGGGCTCCCATCGGGGGCTACACCTTC. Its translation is CASSLLLRAPIGGYTF.

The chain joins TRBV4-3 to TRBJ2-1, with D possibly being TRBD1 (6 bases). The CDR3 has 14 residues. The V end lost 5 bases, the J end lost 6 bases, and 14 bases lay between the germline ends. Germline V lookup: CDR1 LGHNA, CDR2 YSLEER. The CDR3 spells CASSSEWGLNEQFF. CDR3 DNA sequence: TGCGCCAGCAGCTCCGAGTGGGGGCTCAATGAGCAGTTCTTC.

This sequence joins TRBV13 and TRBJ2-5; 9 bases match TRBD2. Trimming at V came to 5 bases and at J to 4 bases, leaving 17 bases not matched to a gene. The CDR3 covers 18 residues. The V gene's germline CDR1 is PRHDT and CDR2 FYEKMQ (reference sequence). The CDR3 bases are TGTGCCAGCAGCCACGAGGTAGAAGCGGGAGGATTGGGAGAGACCCAGTACTTC. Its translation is CASSHEVEAGGLGETQYF.

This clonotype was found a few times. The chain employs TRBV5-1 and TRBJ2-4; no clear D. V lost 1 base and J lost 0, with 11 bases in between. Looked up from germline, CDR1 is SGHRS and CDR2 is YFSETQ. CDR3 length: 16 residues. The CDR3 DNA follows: TGCGCCAGCAGCTTGAACCTACTGGTAGCCAAAAACATTCAGTACTTC. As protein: CASSLNLLVAKNIQYF.